The present T cell receptor beta chain was sequenced within a study of T cells in Graves' hyperthyroidism and ophthalmopathy. Study-wide background: At initial diagnosis, before any treatment had begun, peripheral blood was obtained. General study results and limits: The model made its ophthalmopathy prediction, and onset followed a median 6.5 months later.

Uncontrolled infection, other autoimmune disease, pregnancy and lactation each barred patients from inclusion. A roughly 10 ml volume of fresh peripheral blood provided the PBMCs. What was amplified from RNA transcripts were TCR beta CDR3 regions. In the first-round RT-PCR of the TCR CDR3, the HTBI primer set was used. TCRdb analysed the multiplex PCR reads with MiXCR anew, one entry per CDR3 protein. The sample records 300,000 to 400,000 distinct CDR3 sequences, 18% being singletons. Comments on this clonotype: The antigen is unknown.

Trimming took 7 bases from V and 0 from J, leaving 8 bases between them. CDR3 length: 13 residues. The germline gives CDR1 SGDLS, CDR2 YYNGEE. Sequencing was carried out using blood. J is TRBJ2-1 and V is TRBV9, with D perhaps matching TRBD1 or TRBD2 (5 bases each). The TCR originated in a man aged 18 to 29 with Graves' ophthalmopathy. CDR3 in amino acids: CASGGSSYNEQFF. Here the CDR3 DNA reads TGTGCCAGCGGGGGTTCCTCCTACAATGAGCAGTTCTTC.